This T cell receptor (beta chain) was profiled in a study of blood T cell repertoires in COVID-19. Study at large: Collection of acute and convalescent COVID-19 samples took place in the United States, Italy and Spain. PBMCs, B-cell-depleted T cells, or T cells provided the cDNA or gDNA that made up the material.

Trimming pared 3 bases from V and 1 base from J, leaving 9 bases between. This CDR3 comprises 15 residues. Germline lookup yields CDR1 SNHLY and CDR2 FYNNEI. Original handling: Counts of nucleated cells, estimated from reference gene primer amplification, were obtained. Generated by immunoSEQ multiplex PCR, the TCRdb table keeps only in-frame clones and is missing some. V, J and clone size are those of that table, while D and trimming were read from the DNA. The table includes roughly 20,000 clones, approximately 88% detected once. Sequences were obtained from peripheral blood. V usage is TRBV2 and J usage is TRBJ2-2, with D possibly being TRBD1 (5 bases). The sequence was collected from a human donor in a cohort sampled during active COVID-19. The donor label of this sample is uncertain. CDR3 bases: TGTGCCAGCAGTGAGACAGTGCTGAACACCGGGGAGCTGTTTTTT. This sequence encodes CASSETVLNTGELFF.